One sample yielded the 4 T cell receptor beta chains listed below, sequenced in a study of OX40 agonist ivuxolimab in advanced cancers. Repertoires were generated with immunoSEQ multiplex PCR, while TCRdb's copy carries only in-frame clones and drops some. The data show 40,000 to 55,000 clones, approximately 80% seen once. The sample was CD4+ or CD8+ T cells sorted from blood, taken in a trial of the OX40 agonist ivuxolimab. These receptors were taken from an adult with an advanced solid tumor such as melanoma, head and neck, liver or kidney cancer.

This chain links TRBV7-9 with TRBJ2-2; no definite D call. CDR1 is SEHNR, CDR2 FQNEAQ, per germline (reference sequence). Trimming left V 6 bases short and J 7 bases short, with 15 bases between. The CDR3 contains 14 residues. The CDR3 loop is CASSFLIMGGELFF. Written as DNA, the CDR3 is TGTGCCAGCAGTTTTTTGATAATGGGCGGGGAGCTGTTTTTT.

This clone was counted only a few times. The J gene is TRBJ2-3, the V gene TRBV6-4; tentatively, D is TRBD1 or TRBD2 (5 bases each). Germline CDR1 and CDR2: MRHNA and SNTAGT. The CDR3 sequence is 15 residues long. V was shortened by 3 bases and J by 2 bases, with 12 bases between the two germline ends. CDR3 DNA: TGTGCCAGCAGTGAAAGGGCAGGGACCACAGATACGCAGTATTTT. Its protein product is CASSERAGTTDTQYF.

J is TRBJ1-5 and V is TRBV19; D possibly corresponds to TRBD1 (5 bases). Germline lookup yields CDR1 LNHDA and CDR2 SQIVND (reference sequence). The CDR3 spans 15 residues. Trimming took off 0 bases at V and 6 bases at J, with 12 bases between the two ends. The CDR3 sequence: CASSIDQGTGQPQHF. The CDR3 nucleotides read TGTGCCAGTAGTATAGACCAGGGCACGGGTCAGCCCCAGCATTTT. Full variable domain (rest looked up from reference TRBV19 and TRBJ1-5): DGGITQSPKYLFRKEGQNVTLSCEQNLNHDAMYWYRQDPGQGLRLIYYSQIVNDFQKGDIAEGYSVSREKKESFPLTVTSAQKNPTAFYLCASSIDQGTGQPQHFGDGTRLSIL.

This chain links TRBV9 with TRBJ2-1, with 9 bases that match TRBD2. The CDR3 runs 16 residues. V lost 0 bases to trimming and J lost 3 bases; unmatched junction nucleotides: 4. Germline V CDR1 and CDR2: SGDLS, YYNGEE. The CDR3 DNA reads TGTGCCAGCAGCGTAGCTGAAGCGGGGGGCTACAATGAGCAGTTCTTC. Encoded protein: CASSVAEAGGYNEQFF. Full variable domain (remainder filled in from reference TRBV9 and TRBJ2-1): DSGVTQTPKHLITATGQRVTLRCSPRSGDLSVYWYQQSLDQGLQFLIQYYNGEERAKGNILERFSAQQFPDLHSELNLSSLELGDSALYFCASSVAEAGGYNEQFFGPGTRLTVL.